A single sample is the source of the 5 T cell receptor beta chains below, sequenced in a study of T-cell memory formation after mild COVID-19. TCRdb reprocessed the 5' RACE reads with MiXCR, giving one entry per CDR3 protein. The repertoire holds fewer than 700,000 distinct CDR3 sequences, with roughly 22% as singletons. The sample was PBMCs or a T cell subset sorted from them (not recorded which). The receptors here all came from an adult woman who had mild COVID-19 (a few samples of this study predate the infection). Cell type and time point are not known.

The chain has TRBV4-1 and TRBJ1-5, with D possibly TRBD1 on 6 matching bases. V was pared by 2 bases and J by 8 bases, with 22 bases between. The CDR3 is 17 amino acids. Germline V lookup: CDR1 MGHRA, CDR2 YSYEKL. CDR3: CASSQTSWTGAGKPQHF. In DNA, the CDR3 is TGCGCCAGCAGCCAAACCTCATGGACGGGGGCAGGAAAGCCCCAGCATTTT.

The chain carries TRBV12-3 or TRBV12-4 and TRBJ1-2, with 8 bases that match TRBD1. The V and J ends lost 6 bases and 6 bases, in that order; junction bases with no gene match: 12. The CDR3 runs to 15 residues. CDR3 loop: CASSPRDRSHHGYTF. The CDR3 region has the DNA TGTGCCAGCAGCCCTCGGGACAGGTCCCACCATGGCTACACCTTC.

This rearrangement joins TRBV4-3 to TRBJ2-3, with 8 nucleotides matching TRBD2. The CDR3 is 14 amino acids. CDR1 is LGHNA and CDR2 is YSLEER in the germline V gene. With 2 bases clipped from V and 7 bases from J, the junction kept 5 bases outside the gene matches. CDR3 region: CASSQQRGQNTQYF. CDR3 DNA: TGCGCCAGCAGCCAACAGCGGGGGCAGAATACGCAGTATTTT.

The CDR3 DNA reads as TGTGCCAGCAGCTTAGGGGTTATGGGTTTCAATCAGCCCCAGCATTTT. Translating it yields CASSLGVMGFNQPQHF. This rearrangement joins TRBV7-2 to TRBJ1-5, with D hard to call. The CDR3 is 16 amino acids. In germline, CDR1 is SGHTA, CDR2 FQGNSA. The V gene lost 1 base and the J gene lost 3 bases, with 13 bases spanning the gap.

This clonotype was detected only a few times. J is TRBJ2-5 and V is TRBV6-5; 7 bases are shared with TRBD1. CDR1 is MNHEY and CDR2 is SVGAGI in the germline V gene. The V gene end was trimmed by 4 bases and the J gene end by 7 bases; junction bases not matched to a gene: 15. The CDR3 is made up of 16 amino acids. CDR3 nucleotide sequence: TGTGCCAGCAGTTTTCTGCAGGGGGTATCCTTTTGGACCCAGTACTTC. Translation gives CASSFLQGVSFWTQYF.